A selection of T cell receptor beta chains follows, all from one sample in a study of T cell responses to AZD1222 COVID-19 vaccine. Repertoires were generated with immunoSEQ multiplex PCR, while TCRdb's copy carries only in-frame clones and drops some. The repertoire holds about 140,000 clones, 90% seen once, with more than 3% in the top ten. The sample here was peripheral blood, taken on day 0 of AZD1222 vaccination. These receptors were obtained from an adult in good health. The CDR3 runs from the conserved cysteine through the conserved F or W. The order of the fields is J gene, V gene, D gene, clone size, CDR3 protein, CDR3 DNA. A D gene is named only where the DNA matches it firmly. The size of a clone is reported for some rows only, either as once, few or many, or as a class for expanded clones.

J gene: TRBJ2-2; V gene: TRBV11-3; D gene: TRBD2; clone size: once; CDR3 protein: CASSPMTSGTTGELFF; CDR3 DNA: TGTGCCAGCAGCCCTATGACTAGCGGGACAACCGGGGAGCTGTTTTTT
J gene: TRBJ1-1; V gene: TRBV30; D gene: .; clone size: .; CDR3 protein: CAWSPIGGRNTEAFF; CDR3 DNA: TGTGCCTGGAGTCCCATCGGGGGTCGGAACACTGAAGCTTTCTTT
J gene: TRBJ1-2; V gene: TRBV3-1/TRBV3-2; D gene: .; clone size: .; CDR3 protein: CASSHAGEKSRYTF; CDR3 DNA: TGTGCCAGCAGCCACGCCGGGGAGAAATCTCGCTACACCTTC
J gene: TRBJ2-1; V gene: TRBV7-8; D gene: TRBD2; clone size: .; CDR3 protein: CASSFRGGVRAYNEQFF; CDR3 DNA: TGTGCCAGCAGCTTTCGGGGGGGTGTTCGAGCCTACAATGAGCAGTTCTTC
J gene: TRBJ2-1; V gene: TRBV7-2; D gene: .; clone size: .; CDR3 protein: CASSLAQGLPNEQFF; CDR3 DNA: TGTGCCAGCAGCTTAGCGCAAGGACTCCCAAATGAGCAGTTCTTC
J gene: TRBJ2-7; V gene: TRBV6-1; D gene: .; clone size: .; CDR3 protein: CASSEEARSHYEQYF; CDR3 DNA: TGTGCCAGCAGTGAGGAGGCCCGTTCTCATTACGAGCAGTACTTC
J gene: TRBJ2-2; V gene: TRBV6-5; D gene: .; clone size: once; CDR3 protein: CATSPRHAGELFF; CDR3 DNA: TGTGCCACCTCCCCCCGACATGCCGGGGAGCTGTTTTTT
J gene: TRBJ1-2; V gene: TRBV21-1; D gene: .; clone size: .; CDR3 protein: CASSSRDRENSHGYTF; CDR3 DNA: TGTGCCAGCAGCAGCAGGGACAGGGAGAACTCCCATGGCTACACCTTC
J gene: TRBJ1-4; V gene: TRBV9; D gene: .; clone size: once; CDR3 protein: CASSDPLSGGWGEKLFF; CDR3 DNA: TGTGCCAGCAGCGATCCCCTCTCAGGAGGGTGGGGGGAAAAACTGTTTTTT
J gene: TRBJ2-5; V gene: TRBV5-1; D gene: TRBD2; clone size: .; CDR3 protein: CASSGGETVQETQYF; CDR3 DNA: TGCGCCAGCAGCGGGGGGGAGACAGTCCAAGAGACCCAGTACTTC
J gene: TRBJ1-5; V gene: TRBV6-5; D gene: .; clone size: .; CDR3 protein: CASTKSAANNQPQHF; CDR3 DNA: TGTGCCAGCACCAAATCGGCCGCCAATAATCAGCCCCAGCATTTT
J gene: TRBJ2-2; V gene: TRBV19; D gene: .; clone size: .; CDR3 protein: CASSPHGRGTGELFF; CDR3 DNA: TGTGCCAGTAGTCCCCATGGGCGGGGCACCGGGGAGCTGTTTTTT
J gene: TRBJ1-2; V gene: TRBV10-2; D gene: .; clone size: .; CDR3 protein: CASREGGNYGYTF; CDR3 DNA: TGCGCCAGCAGAGAGGGCGGGAACTATGGCTACACCTTC
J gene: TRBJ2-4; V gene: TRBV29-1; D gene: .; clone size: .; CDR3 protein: CSVEVGGEDIQYF; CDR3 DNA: TGCAGCGTTGAAGTGGGGGGTGAAGACATTCAGTACTTC
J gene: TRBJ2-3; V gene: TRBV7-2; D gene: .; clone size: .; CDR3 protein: CASSFEIGIKDTQYF; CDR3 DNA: TGTGCCAGCAGCTTCGAAATCGGGATTAAAGATACGCAGTATTTT
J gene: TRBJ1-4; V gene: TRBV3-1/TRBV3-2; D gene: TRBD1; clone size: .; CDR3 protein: CASSQVYWLSRQGGDSTNEKLFF; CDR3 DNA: TGTGCCAGCAGCCAAGTTTATTGGCTGTCCAGACAGGGCGGTGACTCAACTAATGAAAAACTGTTTTTT
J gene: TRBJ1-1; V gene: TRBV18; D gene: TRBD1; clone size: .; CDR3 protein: CASSPSRQGANTEAFF; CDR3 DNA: TGTGCCAGCTCACCATCCCGTCAGGGGGCAAACACTGAAGCTTTCTTT
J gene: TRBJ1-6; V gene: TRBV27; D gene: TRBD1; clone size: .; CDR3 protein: CASSSFIRDRDLPLHF; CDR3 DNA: TGTGCCAGCAGTTCGTTCATCCGGGACAGGGATCTTCCCCTCCACTTT
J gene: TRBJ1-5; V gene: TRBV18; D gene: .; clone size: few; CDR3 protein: CASSFAGEYSNQPQHF; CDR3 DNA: TGTGCCAGCTCATTTGCGGGGGAATATAGCAATCAGCCCCAGCATTTT
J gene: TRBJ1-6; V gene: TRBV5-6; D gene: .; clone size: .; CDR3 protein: CASSLGDRTDSPLHF; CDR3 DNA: TGTGCCAGCAGCTTGGGCGACAGGACAGATTCACCCCTCCACTTT
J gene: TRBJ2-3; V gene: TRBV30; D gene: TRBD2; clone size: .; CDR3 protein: CALRPIAGASTDTQYF; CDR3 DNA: TGTGCCCTCCGCCCGATAGCGGGTGCTAGCACAGATACGCAGTATTTT
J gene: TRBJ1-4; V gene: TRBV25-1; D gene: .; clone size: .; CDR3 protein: CASSDTGRREKLFF; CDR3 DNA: TGTGCCAGCAGTGACACAGGGCGGAGGGAAAAACTGTTTTTT
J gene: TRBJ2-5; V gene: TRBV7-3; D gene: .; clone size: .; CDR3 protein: CASSGDYQETQYF; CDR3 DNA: TGTGCCAGCAGCGGGGACTACCAAGAGACCCAGTACTTC
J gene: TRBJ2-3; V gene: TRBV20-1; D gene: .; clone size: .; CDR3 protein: CSAGVSDTQYF; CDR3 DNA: TGCAGTGCTGGCGTTTCAGATACGCAGTATTTT
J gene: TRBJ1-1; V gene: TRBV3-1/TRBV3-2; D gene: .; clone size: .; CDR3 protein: CASSQGVGMMAEAFF; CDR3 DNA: TGTGCCAGCAGCCAAGGTGTGGGGATGATGGCTGAAGCTTTCTTT
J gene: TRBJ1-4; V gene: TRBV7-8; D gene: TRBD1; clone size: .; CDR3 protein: CASSLAGTGLGKLFF; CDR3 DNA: TGTGCCAGCAGCCTTGCGGGGACAGGGTTAGGAAAACTGTTTTTT
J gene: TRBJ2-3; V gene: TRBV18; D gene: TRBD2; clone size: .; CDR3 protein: CASSPDKLALRTSGSTADTQYF; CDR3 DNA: TGTGCCAGCTCACCTGATAAGCTCGCACTCCGGACTAGCGGGAGTACCGCAGATACGCAGTATTTT
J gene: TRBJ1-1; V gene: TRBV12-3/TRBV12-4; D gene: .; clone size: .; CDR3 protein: CASSFADEAFF; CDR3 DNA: TGTGCCAGCAGTTTTGCGGACGAAGCTTTCTTT
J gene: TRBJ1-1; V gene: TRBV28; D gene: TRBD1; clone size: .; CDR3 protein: CASTPSTGAATEAFF; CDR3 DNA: TGTGCCAGCACTCCATCGACAGGGGCGGCGACTGAAGCTTTCTTT
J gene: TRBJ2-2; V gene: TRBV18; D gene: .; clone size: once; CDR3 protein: CASSPLGQGYTGELFF; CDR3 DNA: TGTGCCAGCTCACCACTGGGGCAGGGTTACACCGGGGAGCTGTTTTTT